Described below is a single T cell receptor (beta chain) sequence and its context. Trimming shortened V by 2 bases and J by 2 bases, and 12 bases separated the two germline ends. This CDR3 region has 15 residues. The V gene's germline CDR1 is MNHEY and CDR2 SVGAGI. The method was immunoSEQ multiplex PCR; TCRdb's version includes in-frame clones alone and lacks a portion of them. Here the sample spans about 73,000 clones, around 90% being singletons. This sample stems from a study of T cell changes during pregnancy in multiple sclerosis. V gene TRBV6-5 combines with J gene TRBJ1-2; no reliable D call. Sequencing was performed on peripheral blood, taken after pregnancy. This TCR derives from a female donor in good health, enrolled as a control in a pregnancy study. As DNA, the CDR3 is TGTGCCAGCAGTTACGGAGACGTGCGAAACTATGGCTACACCTTC. This sequence encodes CASSYGDVRNYGYTF.